This TCR beta chain was captured by sequencing in a study of shared clonotypes between healthy human individuals (dated by TCRdb to the early 2020s). Regarding the complete study: The cohort included a few men and two women between 18 and 49 years of age. Per donor, leukapheresis produced somewhere between about 0.94 and 9.5 billion PBMCs. To estimate repertoire size and how much clonotype sharing occurs between individuals, the study deeply sequenced the blood TCR repertoires of 5 or 6 healthy adults. To increase sequencing depth and limit assay-specific biases, different laboratories used diverse techniques to prepare libraries and sequence TCR repertoires. Study-wide conclusions, independent of this receptor: Because the study included a small number of donors, the genetic and exposure-history diversity represented was limited. Pairwise subsampling indicated that sequencing depth was expected to affect the degree of clonotype sharing among donors. Sampling was limited to blood, and TCR repertoires in tissue likely differ from TCR repertoires in blood.

The CDR3 starts with the cysteine, ends with the phenylalanine, and has 18 residues. The only DNA kept is the CDR3, 54 bases in frame from the first base. At the junction V is shortened by 2 bases and J by 3 bases; bases outside the gene matches: 13. The germline V gene sets CDR1 to SGHDN and CDR2 to FVKESK. Healthy HIV-negative adults with no recently reported acute infections or vaccinations were included as donors. Every donor was a Caucasian adult residing in Nashville, Tennessee, USA. For unsorted samples, some 87 million PBMCs were counted, and genomic DNA was extracted using the QIAamp DNA Blood Mini kit. After blood collection by leukapheresis, PBMCs were isolated using Ficoll-Histopaque density gradient centrifugation and then cryopreserved in the vapor phase of liquid nitrogen. With regard to this clone: The clone's antigen remains unknown. There are no base qualities to consult, and no much larger clone falls within one base.

Using the deep immunoSEQ assay, TCR CDR3 regions were amplified from genomic DNA by multiplex PCR. Genomic DNA extracted from each cell subset was distributed evenly over all wells of several immunoSEQ 96-well plates, and each plate served as one replicate. Each replicate PCR for unsorted PBMC received roughly 300 ng genomic DNA, equal to about 30,000 T cell genomes. Unsorted PBMC genomic DNA was sequenced across ten immunoSEQ deep assay plates. The purified libraries were quantified using a Qubit 3.0 fluorometer, sized with a Bioanalyzer 2100, and then quantified again using the KAPA Library Quantification kit. Every immunoSEQ 96-well plate was sequenced on a dedicated single-read 150-cycle Illumina NextSeq 550 flow cell. The original pipeline was this. Because the immunoSEQ output included only junctional sequences and no quality scores, the filtering could not be the same as the filtering used for full-length reads. Sequences were annotated with PyIR, a Python wrapper for IgBLAST v1.9, and V/J genes and CDR3 were assigned using IMGT germline references. Any read was removed if the V/J assignment was weak (E-value above 1e-6), the CDR3 was missing, or the read contained stop codons, out-of-frame junctions, or ambiguous translated residues. V3J clonotypes were defined as sequences sharing an identical inferred V gene, J gene, and CDR3 amino acid sequence. Percentage overlap between repertoires was computed as shared unique clonotypes divided by the size of the smaller repertoire. RTK rarefaction, the Chao1 estimator, and Recon v2.1 estimates of unobserved clonotypes were used to assess repertoire richness. Entries here come from immuneACCESS through TCRdb and include only in-frame sequences with V and J called. Some clones fail to appear in such tables; in the studies checked, an unresolved V gene covers under half of the shortfall, and the cause of the remainder is unknown. That table is the source of V, J and clone size, and D and trimming were worked out from the DNA. The sample has about 490,000 clones on record, approximately 78% of them singletons. In total, the top ten clones hold about 12% of the sample.

The chain was built from TRBV14 and TRBJ2-7; 10 junctional bases match TRBD2. This receptor was identified in a woman aged 40-49 years in good health. Some clones in this sample may be carry-over from other donors' samples. The specimen sequenced was PBMCs. CDR3 region: CASSQWLVAGGKSYEQYF. The DNA sequence reads TGTGCCAGCAGCCAATGGTTGGTAGCGGGAGGAAAAAGCTACGAGCAGTACTTC.